This T cell receptor (beta chain) was sequenced during a study of beta chain features in type 1 diabetes. Study in general: Comparable age, gender and cell yields were observed in patients relative to healthy donors. Overall study results and limits: All four CD4+ subsets from Type 1 diabetes patients carried moderately but significantly shorter TCRB CDR3s.

This clone was detected many times. As yet, its antigen is unknown. Investigators reverse transcribed all isolated RNA, so they sequenced expressed TCRB transcripts. Produced via immunoSEQ multiplex PCR; TCRdb's table is partial and in-frame only. The table shows hundreds of thousands of clones, with around 9.7% occurring only once. The CDR3 loop spans 14 amino acids. V lost 1 base, J lost 5 bases, and 9 bases lay in between. Germline V gene data show CDR1 as SGHTA and CDR2 as FQGNSA. Sample: central memory CD4+ T cells from blood. The clonotype comes from a man aged 30 to 39 with type 1 diabetes. This rearrangement joins TRBV7-2 to TRBJ2-4; D not resolved. This CDR3 is CASSLGGWENIQYF. The CDR3, as DNA: TGTGCCAGCAGCTTAGGGGGTTGGGAAAACATTCAGTACTTC. The full variable domain, completed using reference TRBV7-2 and TRBJ2-4, is GAGVSQSPSNKVTEKGKDVELRCDPISGHTALYWYRQSLGQGLEFLIYFQGNSAPDKSGLPSDRFSAERTGGSVSTLTIQRTQQEDSAVYLCASSLGGWENIQYFGAGTRLSVL.